One and the same sample provided the 19 T cell receptor beta chains below, sequenced in a study of monozygotic twins with inflammatory bowel disease. With the 5' RACE reads reprocessed, TCRdb shows one record per CDR3 protein and no DNA. This sample's table reports around 450,000 distinct CDR3 sequences. Source material: blood. The receptor set was obtained from a human donor with ulcerative colitis or Crohn's disease, or a healthy co-twin of an affected twin (not recorded which).

V and J are TRBV11-2 and TRBJ2-7; TCRdb selects TRBD1, and the lack of DNA leaves this call unchecked. Per the germline V gene, CDR1 is SGHAT and CDR2 is FQNNGV. This CDR3 spans 15 amino acids. The CDR3 reads CASSLALTGFSEQYF.

The chain combines TRBV5-1 with TRBJ2-5; TCRdb's D gene call, TRBD1, goes unchecked for lack of DNA. CDR3 length equals 14 residues. Germline V gene data show CDR1 as SGHRS and CDR2 as YFSETQ. The CDR3: CASSPNRGQETQYF.

The chain is built from TRBV9 and TRBJ1-1; TCRdb proposes TRBD1, but this gene call is untestable without DNA. The CDR3 contains 15 residues. The V gene's germline CDR1 is SGDLS and CDR2 YYNGEE. The CDR3: CASSPQGASNTEAFF. Supplemented by reference TRBV9 and TRBJ1-1, the full variable domain reads DSGVTQTPKHLITATGQRVTLRCSPRSGDLSVYWYQQSLDQGLQFLIQYYNGEERAKGNILERFSAQQFPDLHSELNLSSLELGDSALYFCASSPQGASNTEAFFGQGTRLTVV.

The chain joins TRBV20-1 to TRBJ1-1. The CDR3 consists of 13 residues. The germline V gene has CDR1 DFQATT and CDR2 SNEGSKA (reference sequence). The CDR3 loop is CSAPTGLNTEAFF.

J is TRBJ1-2 and V is TRBV4-2. Germline V lookup: CDR1 LGHNA, CDR2 YNFKEQ. CDR3 size: 13 residues. The CDR3 sequence: CASSQVVDYGYTF.

The chain joins TRBV5-1 to TRBJ1-1; no DNA is available, so the TRBD1 call from TCRdb remains unchecked. The CDR3 length is 14 residues. The germline gives CDR1 SGHRS, CDR2 YFSETQ. The CDR3 here is CASSQGWGNTEAFF.

The chain joins TRBV15 to TRBJ2-4; TCRdb designates TRBD2, a call that cannot be tested without DNA. Germline CDR1 and CDR2: LNHNV and YYDKDF (reference sequence). This CDR3 is built from 16 residues. CDR3 in amino acids: CATSTGLAGVRDIQYF. Complete variable domain (other parts from reference TRBV15 and TRBJ2-4): DAMVIQNPRYQVTQFGKPVTLSCSQTLNHNVMYWYQQKSSQAPKLLFHYYDKDFNNEADTPDNFQSRRPNTSFCFLDIRSPGLGDTAMYLCATSTGLAGVRDIQYFGAGTRLSVL.

This chain uses TRBV19 with TRBJ2-1; TCRdb's D call of TRBD2 is untestable without DNA. The CDR3 runs 13 residues. Germline V CDR1 and CDR2: LNHDA, SQIVND (reference sequence). This chain's CDR3 is CASSFLAGNEQFF.

The chain combines TRBV20-1 with TRBJ2-1; TCRdb designates TRBD2, a call that cannot be tested without DNA. This CDR3 spans 14 amino acids. Germline CDR1 is DFQATT and CDR2 is SNEGSKA (reference sequence). The CDR3 is CSARGDFDYNEQFF.

This chain uses TRBV11-2 with TRBJ2-1; the D call from TCRdb, TRBD2, cannot be confirmed without DNA. The CDR3 extends over 16 amino acids. Germline CDR1 reads SGHAT; CDR2 reads FQNNGV. CDR3 sequence reads: CASSLDSGGYWNEQFF.

The chain joins TRBV5-1 to TRBJ2-2; TCRdb gives TRBD2 as the D gene, but with no DNA this cannot be confirmed. This CDR3 spans 13 amino acids. Germline loops: CDR1 SGHRS, CDR2 YFSETQ. The CDR3 region is CASSPSGTGELFF.

V usage is TRBV7-6 and J usage is TRBJ1-2. The germline gives CDR1 SGHVS, CDR2 FNYEAQ. This CDR3 region has 15 residues. The CDR3 reads CASSPEAGKNYGYTF. The variable domain in full, with the rest retrieved from reference TRBV7-6 and TRBJ1-2, is GAGVSQSPRYKVTKRGQDVALRCDPISGHVSLYWYRQALGQGPEFLTYFNYEAQQDKSGLPNDRFSAERPEGSISTLTIQRTEQRDSAMYRCASSPEAGKNYGYTFGSGTRLTVV.

The CDR3 region is CASSLQTLQETQYF. The chain has TRBV6-4 and TRBJ2-5. In germline, CDR1 is MRHNA, CDR2 SNTAGT. The CDR3 runs to 14 residues.

The chain joins TRBV20-1 to TRBJ1-1. The CDR3 runs 12 residues. Germline V CDR1 and CDR2: DFQATT, SNEGSKA (reference sequence). This chain's CDR3 is CSARRGPGEAFF.

The chain links TRBV10-3 to TRBJ2-7; TCRdb reports TRBD1, a call that lacks DNA to check it against. Germline assignment: CDR1 ENHRY and CDR2 SYGVKD. CDR3 length equals 15 residues. The CDR3 protein is CAISGEGGGSYEQYF.

J is TRBJ1-6 and V is TRBV3-1. There are 17 residues in the CDR3. Germline-derived CDR1 and CDR2 are LGHDT and YNNKEL (reference sequence). Here the CDR3 reads CASSQPSRSSYNSPLHF. Based on the CDR3 plus reference TRBV3-1 and TRBJ1-6, the full variable domain is DTAVSQTPKYLVTQMGNDKSIKCEQNLGHDTMYWYKQDSKKFLKIMFSYNNKELIINETVPNRFSPKSPDKAHLNLHINSLELGDSAVYFCASSQPSRSSYNSPLHFGNGTRLTVT.

This chain links TRBV9 with TRBJ2-7; the TCRdb D gene call, TRBD2, has no DNA to confirm it. The CDR3 totals 14 residues. Per germline, CDR1 SGDLS and CDR2 YYNGEE. The CDR3 protein is CASSTREGDYEQYF. The complete variable domain, with remaining parts taken from reference TRBV9 and TRBJ2-7, reads DSGVTQTPKHLITATGQRVTLRCSPRSGDLSVYWYQQSLDQGLQFLIQYYNGEERAKGNILERFSAQQFPDLHSELNLSSLELGDSALYFCASSTREGDYEQYFGPGTRLTVT.

The V call is TRBV7-2, the J call TRBJ2-5. Germline V gene data show CDR1 as SGHTA and CDR2 as FQGNSA. This CDR3 contains 15 residues. The CDR3 sequence: CASSPISLGQETQYF.

V gene TRBV19 combines with J gene TRBJ1-5. Germline CDR1 reads LNHDA; CDR2 reads SQIVND (reference sequence). This CDR3 is built from 15 residues. CDR3 sequence: CASTDLVNSNQPQHF. The full variable domain, with the rest looked up from reference TRBV19 and TRBJ1-5, is DGGITQSPKYLFRKEGQNVTLSCEQNLNHDAMYWYRQDPGQGLRLIYYSQIVNDFQKGDIAEGYSVSREKKESFPLTVTSAQKNPTAFYLCASTDLVNSNQPQHFGDGTRLSIL.